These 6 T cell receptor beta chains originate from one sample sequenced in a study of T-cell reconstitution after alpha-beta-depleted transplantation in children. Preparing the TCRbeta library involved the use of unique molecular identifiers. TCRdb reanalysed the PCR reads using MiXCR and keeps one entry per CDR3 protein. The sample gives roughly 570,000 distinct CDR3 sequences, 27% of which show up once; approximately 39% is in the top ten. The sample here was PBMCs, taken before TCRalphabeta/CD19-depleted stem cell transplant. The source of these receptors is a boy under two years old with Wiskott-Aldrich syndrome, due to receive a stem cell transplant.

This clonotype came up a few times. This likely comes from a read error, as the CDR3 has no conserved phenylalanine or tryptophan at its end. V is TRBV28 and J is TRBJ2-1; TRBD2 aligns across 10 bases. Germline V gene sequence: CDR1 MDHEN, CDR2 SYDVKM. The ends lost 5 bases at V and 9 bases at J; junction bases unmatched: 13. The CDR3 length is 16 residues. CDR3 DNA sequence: TGTGCCAGCAGTCGGCCCCTAGCGGGAGCATTAGGTGAGCAGTTCCTC. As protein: CASSRPLAGALGEQFL.

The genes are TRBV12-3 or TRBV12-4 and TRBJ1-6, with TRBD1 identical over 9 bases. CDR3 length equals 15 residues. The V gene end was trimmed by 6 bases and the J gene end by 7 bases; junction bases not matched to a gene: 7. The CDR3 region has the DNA TGTGCCAGCAGCCAGGGACAGGGAGGAAATTCACCCCTCCACTTT. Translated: CASSQGQGGNSPLHF.

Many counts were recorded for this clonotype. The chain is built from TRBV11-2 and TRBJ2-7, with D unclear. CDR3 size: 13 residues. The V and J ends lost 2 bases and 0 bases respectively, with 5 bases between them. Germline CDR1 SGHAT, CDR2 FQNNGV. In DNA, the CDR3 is TGTGCCAGCAGCTTACAGGACTCCTACGAGCAGTACTTC. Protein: CASSLQDSYEQYF.

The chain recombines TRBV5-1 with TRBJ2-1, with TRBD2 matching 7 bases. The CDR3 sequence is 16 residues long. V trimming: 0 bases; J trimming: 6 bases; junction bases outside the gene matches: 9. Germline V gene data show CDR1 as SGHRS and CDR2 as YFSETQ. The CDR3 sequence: CASSLDLAESINEQFF. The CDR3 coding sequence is TGCGCCAGCAGCTTGGACCTAGCGGAAAGCATCAATGAGCAGTTCTTC. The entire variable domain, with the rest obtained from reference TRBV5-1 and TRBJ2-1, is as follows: KAGVTQTPRYLIKTRGQQVTLSCSPISGHRSVSWYQQTPGQGLQFLFEYFSETQRNKGNFPGRFSGRQFSNSRSEMNVSTLELGDSALYLCASSLDLAESINEQFFGPGTRLTVL.

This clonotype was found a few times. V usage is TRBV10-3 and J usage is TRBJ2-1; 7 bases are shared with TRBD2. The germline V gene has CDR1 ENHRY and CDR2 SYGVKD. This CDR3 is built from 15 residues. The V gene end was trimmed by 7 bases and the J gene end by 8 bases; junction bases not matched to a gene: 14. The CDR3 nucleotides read TGTGCCATCAAGGCTGGACTAGAATTCTTCTATGAGCAGTTCTTC. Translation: CAIKAGLEFFYEQFF.

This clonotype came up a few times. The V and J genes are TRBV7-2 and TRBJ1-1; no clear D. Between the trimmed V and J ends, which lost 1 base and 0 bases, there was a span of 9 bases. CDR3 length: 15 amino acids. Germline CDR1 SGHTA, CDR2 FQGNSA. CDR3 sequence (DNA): TGTGCCAGCAGCTTAGTTCCTCAAATGAACACTGAAGCTTTCTTT. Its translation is CASSLVPQMNTEAFF.